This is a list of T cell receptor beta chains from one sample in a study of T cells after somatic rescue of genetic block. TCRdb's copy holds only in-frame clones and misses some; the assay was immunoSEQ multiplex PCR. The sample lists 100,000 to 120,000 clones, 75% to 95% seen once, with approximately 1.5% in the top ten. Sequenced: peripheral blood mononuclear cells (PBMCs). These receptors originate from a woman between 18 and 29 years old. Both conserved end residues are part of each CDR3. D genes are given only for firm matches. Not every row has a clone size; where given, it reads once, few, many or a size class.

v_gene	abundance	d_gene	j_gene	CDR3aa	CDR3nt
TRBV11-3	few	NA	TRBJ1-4	CASTPLNNEKLFF	TGTGCCAGCACCCCACTGAATAATGAAAAACTGTTTTTT
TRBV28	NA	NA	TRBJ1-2	CASSFPTYGYTF	TGTGCCAGCAGTTTCCCGACTTATGGCTACACCTTC
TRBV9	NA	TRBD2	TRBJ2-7	CASSVGSGGLSYEQYF	TGTGCCAGCAGCGTAGGTAGCGGGGGGCTCTCCTACGAGCAGTACTTC
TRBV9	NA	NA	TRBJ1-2	CASSGGSGGIYGYTF	TGTGCCAGCAGCGGAGGGTCGGGAGGGATCTATGGCTACACCTTC
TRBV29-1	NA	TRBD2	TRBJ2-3	CSVEGPRLAPDTQYF	TGCAGCGTTGAGGGACCGCGACTAGCTCCTGATACGCAGTATTTT
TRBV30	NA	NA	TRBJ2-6	CAWSVGGANVLTF	TGTGCCTGGAGTGTAGGCGGGGCCAACGTCCTGACTTTC
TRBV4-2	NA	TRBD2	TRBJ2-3	CASRPILRLAGADTDTQYF	TGTGCCAGCAGGCCGATCCTTCGACTAGCGGGGGCCGACACAGATACGCAGTATTTT
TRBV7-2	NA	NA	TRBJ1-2	CASSLEGGHQANYGYTF	TGTGCCAGCAGCTTAGAGGGGGGACACCAAGCTAACTATGGCTACACCTTC
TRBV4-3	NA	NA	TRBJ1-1	CASSQEQWGTEAFF	TGCGCCAGCAGCCAAGAGCAGTGGGGCACTGAAGCTTTCTTT
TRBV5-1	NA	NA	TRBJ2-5	CASSSQETQYF	TGCGCCAGCAGCTCACAAGAGACCCAGTACTTC
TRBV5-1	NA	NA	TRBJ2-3	CASSLASRSDTQYF	TGCGCCAGCAGCTTGGCTAGTAGGTCCGATACGCAGTATTTT
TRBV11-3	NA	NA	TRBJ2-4	CASSLDPGLAKNIQYF	TGTGCCAGCAGCTTAGATCCCGGACTAGCCAAAAACATTCAGTACTTC
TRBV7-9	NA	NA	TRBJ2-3	CASSLGGVVTQYF	TGTGCCAGCAGCTTAGGCGGGGTAGTTACGCAGTATTTT
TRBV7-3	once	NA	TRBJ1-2	CASSLSGGSFYGYTF	TGTGCCAGCAGCTTATCGGGCGGCAGTTTTTATGGCTACACCTTC
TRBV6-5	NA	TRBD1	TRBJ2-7	CASSSPGQGTYEQYF	TGTGCCAGCAGTTCCCCGGGACAGGGGACCTACGAGCAGTACTTC
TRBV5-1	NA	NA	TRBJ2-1	CASRASSHEQFF	TGCGCCAGTAGAGCTAGCTCACATGAGCAGTTCTTC
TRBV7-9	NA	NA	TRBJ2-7	CASSFSDGLYEQYF	TGTGCCAGCAGCTTTAGCGACGGTCTCTACGAGCAGTACTTC
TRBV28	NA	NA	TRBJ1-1	CASSLPGPYTEAFF	TGTGCCAGCAGTTTACCGGGGCCCTACACTGAAGCTTTCTTT